This TCR beta chain comes out of a study of control samples from healthy donors and cancer patients. Only in-frame clones appear in the TCRdb table, and some are missing; sequencing was by immunoSEQ multiplex PCR. This table holds roughly 100,000 clones, 83% found once. Sample: blood. The sequence derives from a woman aged 45-65 years in good health.

The CDR3 DNA reads as TGTGCCAGCAGCTTAGATCAGAGGATCCAGTTCTTC. As protein: CASSLDQRIQFF. The V and J genes are TRBV11-3 and TRBJ2-1; D gene unclear. Trimming left V 0 bases short and J 13 bases short, with 10 bases between. The CDR3 is made up of 12 amino acids. The germline CDR1 and CDR2 sequences are SGHNT and YENEEA.